This TCR beta chain was sequenced for a study of shared clonotypes between healthy human individuals. Study-level background: CD4 naive and CD4 memory each took three plates per donor, while CD8 naive took two and CD8 memory one.

Study observations and caveats: Rarefaction exposed incomplete sorted-subset sequencing despite large depth. Deeper or shallower sequencing was expected to change how clonotypes are shared among donors.

This clone appeared a single time. Its antigen is currently unknown. The length of the CDR3 is 18 residues. Germline CDR1 reads SGHRS; CDR2 reads YFSETQ. The junction had 8 bases not matched to a gene; V was cut back by 4 bases and J by 0 bases. Naive CD8 populations comprised CD45RO-negative cells positively selected for CCR7, excluding terminally differentiated effector memory CD45RA+ cells. For sorted subsets, roughly 210 ng DNA per replicate equaled some 27,000 T cell genomes. Using immunoSEQ multiplex PCR, the repertoire was profiled, and TCRdb retains in-frame clones only, with some absent. The sample has about 2 million clones, roughly 94% seen once.

The chain carries TRBV5-1 and TRBJ2-1, with TRBD2 matching over 12 bases. The specimen was naive CD8+ T cells sorted from blood. This receptor was taken from a man aged 18 to 30 in good health. This chain's CDR3 is CASSEWTSGTLSYNEQFF. DNA of the CDR3: TGCGCCAGCAGCGAGTGGACTAGCGGGACTCTCTCCTACAATGAGCAGTTCTTC.